Following are 15 T cell receptor beta chains from one sample sequenced in a study of shared clonotypes between healthy human individuals (dated by TCRdb to about 2020). The library was obtained by the immunoSEQ multiplex PCR assay. This is the immuneACCESS table as TCRdb keeps it, with only in-frame sequences that have V and J called. A part of the clones is gone; compared with another copy, unresolved V genes explain less than half, and the rest is unexplained. The sample records fewer than 2.5 million clones, 80% to 95% of which are singletons. Of the sample, approximately 0.35% falls within the top ten clones. What was sequenced was naive CD4+ T cells from PBMCs. The meaning of the sample's cell subset or site label: CD45RA+ positively selected. All receptors come from a young man in good health. Some clones in this sample may be carry-over from other donors' samples.

Here the CDR3 reads CASSLGKAVTPGDTQYF. The CDR3 DNA sequence: TGTGCCAGCAGCTTAGGGAAGGCCGTCACTCCCGGCGATACGCAGTATTTT. The chain is built from TRBV7-8 and TRBJ2-3, with no clear D. Germline V gene sequence: CDR1 SGHVS, CDR2 FQNEAQ. The CDR3 sequence is 17 residues long. Trimming took off 1 base at V and 6 bases at J, with 20 bases between the two ends. The full variable domain, in which reference TRBV7-8 and TRBJ2-3 provide the parts outside the CDR3, is GAGVSQSPRYKVAKRGQDVALRCDPISGHVSLFWYQQALGQGPEFLTYFQNEAQLDKSGLPSDRFFAERPEGSVSTLKIQRTQQEDSAVYLCASSLGKAVTPGDTQYFGPGTRLTVL.

The chain combines TRBV28 with TRBJ2-1, with D possibly matching TRBD1 (7 bases). Trimming pared 5 bases from V and 3 bases from J, leaving 11 bases between. The CDR3 spans 14 residues. CDR1 is MDHEN, CDR2 SYDVKM, per germline. CDR3 sequence reads: CASSGRGVYNEQFF. The CDR3 coding sequence is TGTGCCAGCAGTGGCAGGGGGGTCTACAATGAGCAGTTCTTC.

The J gene is TRBJ1-2, the V gene TRBV28; no clear D gene. The CDR3 extends over 8 amino acids. V lost 5 bases and J lost 9, with 1 base in between. Germline V CDR1 and CDR2: MDHEN, SYDVKM. The CDR3 reads CASSRYTF. CDR3 coding DNA: TGTGCCAGCAGTCGCTACACCTTC.

V and J are TRBV7-2 and TRBJ2-2, with no clear D. The CDR3 is 15 amino acids. Germline V gene lookup returns CDR1 SGHTA and CDR2 FQGNSA. With 4 bases removed from V and 7 bases from J, the gap between germline ends came to 16 bases. The CDR3 sequence: CASSWAGPPDGELFF. CDR3 bases: TGTGCCAGCAGCTGGGCCGGGCCCCCCGACGGGGAGCTGTTTTTT. The full variable domain, rest sourced from reference TRBV7-2 and TRBJ2-2, is GAGVSQSPSNKVTEKGKDVELRCDPISGHTALYWYRQSLGQGLEFLIYFQGNSAPDKSGLPSDRFSAERTGGSVSTLTIQRTQQEDSAVYLCASSWAGPPDGELFFGEGSRLTVL.

The chain links TRBV4-3 to TRBJ2-2; TRBD2 matches at 7 bases. After removal of 1 base from V and 5 bases from J, the junction contained 7 bases not matched to a gene. The CDR3 covers 16 residues. The germline V gene encodes CDR1 LGHNA and CDR2 YSLEER. CDR3 coding DNA: TGCGCCAGCAGCCAAGCAATGACCGGGGGGACCGGGGAGCTGTTTTTT. It yields the protein CASSQAMTGGTGELFF.

The rearrangement links TRBV4-1 to TRBJ2-5; D unresolved. This CDR3 comprises 17 residues. Trimming took off 0 bases at V and 2 bases at J, with 16 bases between the two ends. Germline values: CDR1 MGHRA, CDR2 YSYEKL. This CDR3 reads CASSQDFGWALQETQYF. The CDR3 DNA follows: TGCGCCAGCAGCCAAGATTTCGGGTGGGCCCTACAAGAGACCCAGTACTTC.

This rearrangement joins TRBV29-1 to TRBJ1-1, with D hard to call. This CDR3 spans 14 amino acids. V was clipped by 4 bases and J by 4 bases, with 16 bases between them. Germline V gene data show CDR1 as SQVTM and CDR2 as ANQGSEA. CDR3 DNA: TGCAGCGTTGGCGTGCAGTTGGAAGGCACTGAAGCTTTCTTT. This translates into CSVGVQLEGTEAFF. The whole variable domain, filled in from reference TRBV29-1 and TRBJ1-1, reads SAVISQKPSRDICQRGTSLTIQCQVDSQVTMMFWYRQQPGQSLTLIATANQGSEATYESGFVIDKFPISRPNLTFSTLTVSNMSPEDSSIYLCSVGVQLEGTEAFFGQGTRLTVV.

The chain is built from TRBV2 and TRBJ1-1; TRBD1 agrees at 9 bases. Trimming removed 7 bases from V and 3 bases from J; junction bases left unmatched: 9. There are 15 residues in the CDR3. The germline V gene encodes CDR1 SNHLY and CDR2 FYNNEI. The CDR3 region has the DNA TGTGCCAGCACCTCTACAGGGGGCGCCGACACTGAAGCTTTCTTT. Translation: CASTSTGGADTEAFF.

The chain couples TRBV7-2 to TRBJ2-2; the match to TRBD2 covers 11 bases. Losses at the gene ends were 9 bases for V and 4 bases for J; bases not matched to a gene: 7. Germline V gives CDR1 SGHTA, CDR2 FQGNSA. The CDR3 is 15 residues long. The CDR3 bases are TGTGCCAGACAGCCTAGCGGGAGGTCCACCGGGGAGCTGTTTTTT. This gives the protein CARQPSGRSTGELFF.

V and J are TRBV7-9 and TRBJ2-6; D remains ambiguous. CDR3 length: 15 residues. Germline CDR1 SEHNR, CDR2 FQNEAQ (reference sequence). The V end was cut by 5 bases, the J end by 0 bases, with 8 bases between. Here the CDR3 reads CASSPGISGANVLTF. CDR3 coding DNA: TGTGCCAGCAGCCCAGGCATCTCTGGGGCCAACGTCCTGACTTTC.

On this clone itself: The same CDR3 also results from other DNA sequences found in this sample. The rearrangement joins TRBV19 to TRBJ2-3, with D maybe TRBD2 (6 bases). V was pared by 3 bases and J by 8 bases, with 6 bases between. This CDR3 region has 11 residues. The V gene's germline CDR1 is LNHDA and CDR2 SQIVND (reference sequence). The CDR3 sequence is CASSIGGTQYF. The DNA for the CDR3 is TGTGCCAGTAGTATCGGGGGTACGCAGTATTTT.

For this clone: The identical CDR3 is also encoded by other nucleotide sequences in the sample. The chain combines TRBV5-4 with TRBJ1-1, with 8 bases matching TRBD1. CDR1 and CDR2 from the germline V gene are SGHNT and YYREEE (reference sequence). The V segment lost 4 bases and the J segment 1 base; nucleotides outside the gene matches: 6. The CDR3 runs to 15 residues. CDR3 residues: CASSSPGTGNTEAFF. The CDR3, as DNA: TGTGCCAGCAGCAGTCCCGGGACAGGGAACACTGAAGCTTTCTTT.

A few counts support this clone. This chain uses TRBV6-1 with TRBJ1-5, with D unresolved. Trimming took off 2 bases at V and 3 bases at J, with 11 bases between the two ends. Germline loops: CDR1 MNHNS, CDR2 SASEGT. The CDR3 covers 15 residues. As DNA, the CDR3 is TGTGCCAGCAGTGAATTTGGCGGGCCCAATCAGCCCCAGCATTTT. Translated, it gives CASSEFGGPNQPQHF.

The chain's CDR3 is CASIPPLRNQPQHF. DNA of the CDR3: TGTGCCAGCATTCCGCCCCTCAGGAATCAGCCCCAGCATTTT. The chain recombines TRBV28 with TRBJ1-5; D is undetermined. Trimming left V 7 bases short and J 4 bases short, with 14 bases between. The CDR3 runs 14 residues. Germline V gene lookup returns CDR1 MDHEN and CDR2 SYDVKM.

This clone was observed a single time. V usage is TRBV6-4 and J usage is TRBJ2-3; TRBD2 aligns across 13 bases. This CDR3 is built from 15 residues. CDR1 MRHNA and CDR2 SNTAGT come from the germline V gene. The ends lost 5 bases at V and 5 bases at J; junction bases unmatched: 4. CDR3 region: CASSRGLAGVDTQYF. The CDR3, as DNA: TGTGCCAGCAGTAGAGGACTAGCGGGAGTAGATACGCAGTATTTT.